These T cell receptor beta chains were read from a single sample in a study of cytomegalovirus exposure and HLA in healthy donors. Profiling relied on immunoSEQ multiplex PCR, and the TCRdb table lists in-frame clones only, not all of them. The data hold approximately 160,000 clones, with over 85% observed a single time. The specimen sequenced was PBMCs. These receptors all stem from a young woman in good health and CMV-seropositive. CDR3s include the opening cysteine and the closing phenylalanine or tryptophan. The D gene is left open where the match is weak. Expanded clones get a size class; other rows say once, few or many, or leave the size out.

length,D,size,J,V,CDR3,DNA
13,.,few,TRBJ2-2,TRBV19,CASSIGGSGELFF,TGTGCCAGTAGTATAGGAGGGTCCGGGGAGCTGTTTTTT
13,.,.,TRBJ2-5,TRBV9,CASAGTVGETQYF,TGTGCCAGTGCCGGGACTGTGGGGGAGACCCAGTACTTC
17,TRBD2,once,TRBJ2-1,TRBV14,CASSQDMGRAGVVEQFF,TGTGCCAGCAGCCAAGATATGGGAAGAGCGGGAGTTGTCGAGCAGTTCTTC
15,.,.,TRBJ2-7,TRBV27,CASSLSRTASYEQYF,TGTGCCAGCAGTTTATCTAGGACAGCTTCCTACGAGCAGTACTTC
15,TRBD2,once,TRBJ2-1,TRBV6-5,CASSIGGGFYNEQFF,TGTGCCAGCAGTATCGGGGGGGGATTCTACAATGAGCAGTTCTTC
15,.,.,TRBJ1-4,TRBV4-1,CASSQGTQDNEKLFF,TGCGCCAGCAGCCAGGGTACGCAGGATAATGAAAAACTGTTTTTT
17,TRBD2,.,TRBJ2-1,TRBV18,CASSPFGGERSYNEQFF,TGTGCCAGCTCCCCATTCGGGGGGGAGCGGTCCTACAATGAGCAGTTCTTC
13,.,.,TRBJ1-1,TRBV29-1,CSANTGMNTEAFF,TGCAGCGCCAATACAGGGATGAACACTGAAGCTTTCTTT
14,TRBD1,once,TRBJ1-1,TRBV10-3,CAISESFPTGVAFF,TGTGCCATCAGTGAGTCGTTCCCGACAGGGGTAGCTTTCTTT
14,TRBD1,.,TRBJ2-5,TRBV4-3,CASSQDRGQETQYF,TGCGCCAGCAGCCAAGACAGGGGGCAAGAGACCCAGTACTTC
14,TRBD1,.,TRBJ1-1,TRBV29-1,CSVAHRGVSTEAFF,TGCAGCGTTGCCCACAGGGGAGTCAGCACTGAAGCTTTCTTT
17,TRBD2,.,TRBJ2-1,TRBV7-2,CASSLALLAGGYNEQFF,TGTGCCAGCAGCTTAGCCCTACTAGCGGGAGGATACAATGAGCAGTTCTTC
16,TRBD2,.,TRBJ2-3,TRBV5-6,CASSLFLAGFTDTQYF,TGTGCCAGCAGCTTATTTCTAGCGGGTTTCACAGATACGCAGTATTTT
14,TRBD1,.,TRBJ1-1,TRBV6-5,CASRPDRVRTEAFF,TGTGCCAGCAGGCCAGACAGGGTACGCACTGAAGCTTTCTTT
15,.,.,TRBJ2-3,TRBV6-4,CASSGHGSEGDTQYF,TGTGCCAGCAGTGGACACGGGAGTGAGGGAGATACGCAGTATTTT
13,.,.,TRBJ1-2,TRBV30,CAWRRASLYGYTF,TGTGCCTGGAGGCGGGCCAGCCTCTATGGCTACACCTTC
14,.,once,TRBJ1-1,TRBV2,CASSPYTGLTEAFF,TGTGCCAGCAGTCCATATACAGGGCTCACTGAAGCTTTCTTT
16,.,.,TRBJ2-7,TRBV18,CASSPVLGRTSYEQYF,TGTGCCAGCTCACCAGTGCTGGGCAGAACCTCCTACGAGCAGTACTTC
12,.,.,TRBJ2-3,TRBV4-1,CASSHYQGLKYF,TGCGCCAGCAGCCATTATCAGGGGTTAAAGTATTTT
14,.,few,TRBJ2-7,TRBV11-3,CASSPRQPSYEQYF,TGTGCCAGCAGCCCTCGACAGCCCTCCTACGAGCAGTACTTC
12,.,.,TRBJ1-2,TRBV7-8,CASSPGGLGYTF,TGTGCCAGCAGCCCGGGAGGACTTGGCTACACCTTC
16,.,.,TRBJ1-3,TRBV6-6,CASSTLSRFSGNTIYF,TGTGCCAGCAGCACCCTAAGCCGCTTCTCTGGAAACACCATATATTTT
15,.,.,TRBJ1-5,TRBV28,CASSTRAGGNQPQHF,TGTGCCAGCAGTACCAGGGCAGGAGGCAATCAGCCCCAGCATTTT
16,TRBD1,.,TRBJ2-7,TRBV11-2,CASRLPAWDSVYEQYF,TGTGCCAGCAGGCTCCCCGCCTGGGACAGCGTATACGAGCAGTACTTC
16,.,.,TRBJ1-3,TRBV28,CASSLSYWGVGNTIYF,TGTGCCAGCAGTTTATCGTATTGGGGGGTAGGAAACACCATATATTTT
16,.,.,TRBJ1-5,TRBV5-6,CASSEYRDYSNQPQHF,TGTGCCAGCAGCGAATACAGAGATTATAGCAATCAGCCCCAGCATTTT
15,TRBD2,.,TRBJ2-7,TRBV7-9,CASSPLSAGAYEQYF,TGTGCCAGCAGCCCCCTTTCTGCGGGGGCCTACGAGCAGTACTTC
11,.,.,TRBJ2-7,TRBV6-5,CASKKHYEQYF,TGTGCCAGCAAAAAACACTACGAGCAGTACTTC
13,.,.,TRBJ2-2,TRBV9,CASSSQGTGELFF,TGTGCCAGCAGCTCACAGGGCACCGGGGAGCTGTTTTTT
13,.,.,TRBJ1-1,TRBV5-1,CASSATRNTEAFF,TGCGCCAGCAGCGCAACGAGGAACACTGAAGCTTTCTTT
17,TRBD2,.,TRBJ2-7,TRBV5-1,CASSFGPGLAGGYEQYF,TGCGCCAGCAGCTTTGGCCCGGGACTAGCGGGAGGATACGAGCAGTACTTC
14,.,.,TRBJ2-7,TRBV28,CASSSNGVNYEQYF,TGTGCCAGCAGTTCAAACGGGGTTAACTACGAGCAGTACTTC
16,TRBD1,.,TRBJ1-4,TRBV28,CASSSLSGTGDLLVFF,TGTGCCAGCAGTTCCCTATCCGGGACAGGGGACCTCTTGGTGTTTTTT
17,.,.,TRBJ2-1,TRBV4-2,CASSQDGPGLASNEQFF,TGTGCCAGCAGCCAAGATGGGCCGGGCCTAGCGAGCAATGAGCAGTTCTTC
15,.,.,TRBJ2-5,TRBV6-6,CASSYPRTTQETQYF,TGTGCCAGCAGTTACCCGAGGACTACCCAAGAGACCCAGTACTTC
12,TRBD1,.,TRBJ2-7,TRBV29-1,CSANDREGEQYF,TGCAGCGCCAATGACAGGGAAGGCGAGCAGTACTTC
15,TRBD2,.,TRBJ2-7,TRBV30,CAWRPSGRVSYEQYF,TGTGCCTGGAGGCCTAGCGGGAGGGTCTCCTACGAGCAGTACTTC
14,TRBD1,.,TRBJ2-7,TRBV5-4,CASSPRDRGHEQYF,TGTGCCAGCAGCCCCCGGGACAGGGGCCACGAGCAGTACTTC
16,.,once,TRBJ1-3,TRBV7-2,CASSLEFGGSGNTIYF,TGTGCCAGCAGCTTAGAATTCGGGGGCTCTGGAAACACCATATATTTT
12,.,.,TRBJ2-1,TRBV6-1,CASSEGAGEQFF,TGTGCCAGCAGTGAAGGCGCGGGTGAGCAGTTCTTC
13,.,once,TRBJ1-3,TRBV29-1,CSGGGDGGNTIYF,TGCAGCGGAGGCGGCGACGGCGGAAACACCATATATTTT
12,.,.,TRBJ2-3,TRBV7-2,CASSSLTDTQYF,TGTGCCAGCAGCTCACTCACAGATACGCAGTATTTT
14,TRBD1,.,TRBJ1-5,TRBV27,CASSWDRFNQPQHF,TGTGCCAGCAGTTGGGACAGGTTCAATCAGCCCCAGCATTTT
15,TRBD1,.,TRBJ2-7,TRBV6-1,CASSVTGQGGTEQYF,TGTGCCAGCAGCGTAACGGGACAGGGAGGGACCGAGCAGTACTTC
11,.,.,TRBJ2-1,TRBV20-1,CSARDDDSQIF,TGCAGTGCTAGAGATGATGATAGCCAGATCTTC
15,.,.,TRBJ1-1,TRBV11-3,CASSLREGLNTEAFF,TGTGCCAGCAGCTTAAGGGAGGGCTTGAACACTGAAGCTTTCTTT
11,.,.,TRBJ2-3,TRBV25-1,CASTPGDTQYF,TGTGCCAGCACCCCGGGAGATACGCAGTATTTT
13,.,.,TRBJ1-2,TRBV29-1,CSVEGQYGYGYTF,TGCAGCGTGGAAGGACAGTATGGGTATGGCTACACCTTC
17,TRBD2,.,TRBJ2-1,TRBV5-1,CASLETSGRTSYNEQFF,TGCGCCAGCCTCGAGACTAGCGGGAGGACCTCCTACAATGAGCAGTTCTTC
14,TRBD1,.,TRBJ1-4,TRBV18,CASSSTGGKEKLFF,TGTGCCAGCTCGTCGACAGGGGGCAAGGAAAAACTGTTTTTT
16,TRBD1,.,TRBJ2-7,TRBV27,CASSSRDSGSDYEQYF,TGTGCCAGCAGTTCCCGGGACAGTGGGTCCGACTACGAGCAGTACTTC
15,.,.,TRBJ2-1,TRBV7-2,CASSLNRDSYNEQFF,TGTGCCAGCAGCCTGAACCGGGACTCCTACAATGAGCAGTTCTTC